The T cell receptor (beta chain) described here comes from a study of neurological immune-mediated disorders. TCRdb reprocessed the 5' RACE reads via MiXCR and lists one record per CDR3 protein. The data hold about 65,000 distinct CDR3 sequences, with around 4% observed a single time. The CDR3 has 17 residues. Germline lookup yields CDR1 MNHEY and CDR2 SVGAGI. V lost 0 bases and J lost 2, with 16 bases in between. At least ten counts were recorded for this clonotype. The sample comprised PBMCs. This receptor was obtained from a man aged 50-59 years with multiple sclerosis. This sequence joins TRBV6-5 and TRBJ2-5; D is perhaps TRBD1 or TRBD2 (5 bases each). Here the CDR3 reads CASSYSEYGTLQETQYF. The CDR3, as DNA: TGTGCCAGCAGTTACTCTGAATACGGGACGTTACAAGAGACCCAGTACTTC.